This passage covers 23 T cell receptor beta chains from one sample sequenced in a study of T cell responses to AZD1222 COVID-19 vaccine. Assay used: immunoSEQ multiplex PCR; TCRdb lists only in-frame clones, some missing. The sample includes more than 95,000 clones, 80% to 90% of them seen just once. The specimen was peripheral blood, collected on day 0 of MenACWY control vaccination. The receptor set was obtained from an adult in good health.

Here the CDR3 reads CASSLEAGAGHTQYF. The DNA for the CDR3 is TGTGCCAGCAGCTTAGAGGCGGGAGCCGGCCATACGCAGTATTTT. The chain is built from TRBV11-2 and TRBJ2-3; 7 nucleotides line up with TRBD2. Germline CDR1 reads SGHAT; CDR2 reads FQNNGV. There are 15 residues in the CDR3. V gave up 0 bases and J gave up 7 bases; unmatched junction bases: 7. The whole variable domain, filled in from reference TRBV11-2 and TRBJ2-3, reads EAGVAQSPRYKIIEKRQSVAFWCNPISGHATLYWYQQILGQGPKLLIQFQNNGVVDDSQLPKDRFSAERLKGVDSTLKIQPAKLEDSAVYLCASSLEAGAGHTQYFGPGTRLTVL.

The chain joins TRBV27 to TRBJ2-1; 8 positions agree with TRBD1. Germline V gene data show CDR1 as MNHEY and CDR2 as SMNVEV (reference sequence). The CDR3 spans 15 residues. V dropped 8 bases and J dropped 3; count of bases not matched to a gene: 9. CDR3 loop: CASALRGQVYNEQFF. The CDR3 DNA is TGTGCCAGCGCCCTACGGGGACAGGTCTACAATGAGCAGTTCTTC.

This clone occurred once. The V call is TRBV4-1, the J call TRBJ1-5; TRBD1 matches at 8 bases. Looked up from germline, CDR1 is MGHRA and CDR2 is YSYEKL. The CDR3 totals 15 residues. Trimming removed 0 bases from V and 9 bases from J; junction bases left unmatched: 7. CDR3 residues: CASSQDTGGNGPQHF. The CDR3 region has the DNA TGCGCCAGCAGCCAAGATACAGGGGGTAATGGGCCCCAGCATTTT.

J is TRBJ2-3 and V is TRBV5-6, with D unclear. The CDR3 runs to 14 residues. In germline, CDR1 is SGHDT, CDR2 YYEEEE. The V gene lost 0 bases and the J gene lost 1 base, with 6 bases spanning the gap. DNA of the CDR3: TGTGCCAGCAGCTTGGAGATGGGCACAGATACGCAGTATTTT. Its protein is CASSLEMGTDTQYF.

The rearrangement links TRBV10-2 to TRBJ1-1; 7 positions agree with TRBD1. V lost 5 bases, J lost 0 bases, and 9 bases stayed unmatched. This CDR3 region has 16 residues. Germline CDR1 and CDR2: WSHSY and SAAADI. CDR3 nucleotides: TGCGCCAGCAGTCCGTCGACAGGGAGGGTGAACACTGAAGCTTTCTTT. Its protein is CASSPSTGRVNTEAFF.

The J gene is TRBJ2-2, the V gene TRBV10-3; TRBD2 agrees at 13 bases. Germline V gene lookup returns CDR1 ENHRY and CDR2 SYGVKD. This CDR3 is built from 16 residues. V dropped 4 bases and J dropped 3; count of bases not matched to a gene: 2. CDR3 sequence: CAISGLAGGDTGELFF. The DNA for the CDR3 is TGTGCCATCAGTGGACTAGCGGGAGGTGACACCGGGGAGCTGTTTTTT.

In DNA form, the CDR3 reads TGTGCCAGCGGTAGTACTCCTTACGAGCAGTACTTC. Its protein is CASGSTPYEQYF. The rearrangement links TRBV13 to TRBJ2-7, with D unclear. The CDR3 loop spans 12 amino acids. V was shortened by 8 bases and J by 4 bases, with 12 bases between the two germline ends. Germline values: CDR1 PRHDT, CDR2 FYEKMQ (reference sequence).

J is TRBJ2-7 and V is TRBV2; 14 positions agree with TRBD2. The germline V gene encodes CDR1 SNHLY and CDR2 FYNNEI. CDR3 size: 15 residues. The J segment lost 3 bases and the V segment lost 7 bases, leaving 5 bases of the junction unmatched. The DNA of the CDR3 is TGTGCCAGCACTACCGGGACTAGCGGGAGCTACGAGCAGTACTTC. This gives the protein CASTTGTSGSYEQYF.

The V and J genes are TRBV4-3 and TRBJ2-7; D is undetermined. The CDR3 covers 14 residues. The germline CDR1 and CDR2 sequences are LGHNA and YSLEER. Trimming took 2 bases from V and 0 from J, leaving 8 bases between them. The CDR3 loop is CASSQSVSSYEQYF. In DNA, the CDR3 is TGCGCCAGCAGCCAATCAGTGAGCTCCTACGAGCAGTACTTC.

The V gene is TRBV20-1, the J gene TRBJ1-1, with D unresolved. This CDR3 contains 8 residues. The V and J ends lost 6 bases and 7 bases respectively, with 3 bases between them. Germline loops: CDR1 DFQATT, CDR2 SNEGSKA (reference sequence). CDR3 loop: CSANEAFF. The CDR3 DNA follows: TGCAGTGCGAATGAAGCTTTCTTT.

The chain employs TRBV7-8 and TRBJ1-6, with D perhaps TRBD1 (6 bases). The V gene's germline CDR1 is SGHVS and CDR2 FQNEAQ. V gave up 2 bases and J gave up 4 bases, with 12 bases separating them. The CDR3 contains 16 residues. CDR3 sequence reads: CASSLSDRKYNSPLHF. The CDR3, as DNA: TGTGCCAGCAGCTTATCGGACAGAAAGTATAATTCACCCCTCCACTTT.

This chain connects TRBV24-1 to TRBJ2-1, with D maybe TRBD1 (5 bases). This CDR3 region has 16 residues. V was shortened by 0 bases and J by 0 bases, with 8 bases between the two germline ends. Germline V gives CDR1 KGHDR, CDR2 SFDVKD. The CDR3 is CATSDLARGSYNEQFF. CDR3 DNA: TGTGCCACCAGTGATTTGGCTAGGGGCTCCTACAATGAGCAGTTCTTC.

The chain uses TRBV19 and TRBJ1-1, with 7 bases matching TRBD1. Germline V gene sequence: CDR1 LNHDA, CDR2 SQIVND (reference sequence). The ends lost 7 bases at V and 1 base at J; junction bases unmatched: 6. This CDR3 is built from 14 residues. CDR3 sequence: CASTPTGQNTEAFF. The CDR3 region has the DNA TGTGCCAGTACCCCGACAGGGCAGAACACTGAAGCTTTCTTT.

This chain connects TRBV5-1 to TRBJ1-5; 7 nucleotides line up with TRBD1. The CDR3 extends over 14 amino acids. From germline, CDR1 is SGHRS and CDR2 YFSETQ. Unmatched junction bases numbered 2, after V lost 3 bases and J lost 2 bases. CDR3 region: CASSWTGGNQPQHF. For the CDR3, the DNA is TGCGCCAGCAGCTGGACAGGAGGCAATCAGCCCCAGCATTTT. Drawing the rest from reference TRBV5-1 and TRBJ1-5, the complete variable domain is KAGVTQTPRYLIKTRGQQVTLSCSPISGHRSVSWYQQTPGQGLQFLFEYFSETQRNKGNFPGRFSGRQFSNSRSEMNVSTLELGDSALYLCASSWTGGNQPQHFGDGTRLSIL.

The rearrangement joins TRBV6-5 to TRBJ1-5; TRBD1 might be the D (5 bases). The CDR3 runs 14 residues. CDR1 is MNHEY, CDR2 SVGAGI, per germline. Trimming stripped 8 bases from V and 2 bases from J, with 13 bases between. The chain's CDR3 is CASVRGSGNQPQHF. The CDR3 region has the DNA TGTGCCAGCGTGAGGGGATCGGGCAATCAGCCCCAGCATTTT.

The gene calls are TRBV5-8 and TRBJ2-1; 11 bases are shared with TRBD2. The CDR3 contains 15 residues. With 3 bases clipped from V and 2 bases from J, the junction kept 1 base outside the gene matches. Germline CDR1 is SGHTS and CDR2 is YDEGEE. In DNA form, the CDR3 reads TGTGCCAGCAGCTATAGCGGGAGGGCCTACAATGAGCAGTTCTTC. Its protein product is CASSYSGRAYNEQFF. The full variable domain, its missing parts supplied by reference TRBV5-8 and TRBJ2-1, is EAGVTQSPTHLIKTRGQQATLRCSPISGHTSVYWYQQALGLGLQFLLWYDEGEERNRGNFPPRFSGRQFPNYSSELNVNALELEDSALYLCASSYSGRAYNEQFFGPGTRLTVL.

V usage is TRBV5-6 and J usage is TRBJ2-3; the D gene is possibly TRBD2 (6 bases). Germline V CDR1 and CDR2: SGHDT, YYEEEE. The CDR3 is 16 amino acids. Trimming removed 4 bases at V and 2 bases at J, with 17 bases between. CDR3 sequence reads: CASSPMRRGITDTQYF. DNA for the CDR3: TGTGCCAGCAGCCCTATGCGGCGGGGAATCACAGATACGCAGTATTTT.

The CDR3 nucleotides read TGTGCCAGCAGCAAAGGAGACAGGAGGTGGTTCTACGAGCAGTACTTC. It is translated as CASSKGDRRWFYEQYF. The chain carries TRBV21-1 and TRBJ2-7; TRBD1, the D gene given by the table, was not confirmed from the DNA. TRBV21-1 is a documented pseudogene. CDR3 size: 16 residues.

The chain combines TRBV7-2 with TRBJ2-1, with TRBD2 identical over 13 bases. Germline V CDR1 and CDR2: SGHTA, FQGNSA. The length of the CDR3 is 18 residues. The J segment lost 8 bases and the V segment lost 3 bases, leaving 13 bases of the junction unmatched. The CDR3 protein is CASSFRTGTSGMEHEQFF. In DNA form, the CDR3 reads TGTGCCAGCAGCTTCCGAACCGGGACTAGCGGGATGGAGCATGAGCAGTTCTTC. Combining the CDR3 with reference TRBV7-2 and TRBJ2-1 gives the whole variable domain GAGVSQSPSNKVTEKGKDVELRCDPISGHTALYWYRQSLGQGLEFLIYFQGNSAPDKSGLPSDRFSAERTGGSVSTLTIQRTQQEDSAVYLCASSFRTGTSGMEHEQFFGPGTRLTVL.

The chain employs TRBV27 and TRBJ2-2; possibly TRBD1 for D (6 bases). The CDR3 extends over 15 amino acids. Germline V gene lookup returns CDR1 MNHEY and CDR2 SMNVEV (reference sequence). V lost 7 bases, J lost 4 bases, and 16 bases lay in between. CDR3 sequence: CASTPWAGATGELFF. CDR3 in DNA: TGTGCCAGCACCCCATGGGCAGGGGCCACCGGGGAGCTGTTTTTT.

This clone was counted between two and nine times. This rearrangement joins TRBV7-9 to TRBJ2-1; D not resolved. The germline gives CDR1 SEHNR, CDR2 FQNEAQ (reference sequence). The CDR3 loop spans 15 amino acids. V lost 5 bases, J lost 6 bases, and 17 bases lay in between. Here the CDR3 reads CASSLSAGPLNEQFF. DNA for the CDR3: TGTGCCAGCAGCCTAAGTGCAGGACCCCTCAATGAGCAGTTCTTC. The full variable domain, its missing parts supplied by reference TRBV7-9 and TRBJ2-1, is DTGVSQNPRHKITKRGQNVTFRCDPISEHNRLYWYRQTLGQGPEFLTYFQNEAQLEKSRLLSDRFSAERPKGSFSTLEIQRTEQGDSAMYLCASSLSAGPLNEQFFGPGTRLTVL.

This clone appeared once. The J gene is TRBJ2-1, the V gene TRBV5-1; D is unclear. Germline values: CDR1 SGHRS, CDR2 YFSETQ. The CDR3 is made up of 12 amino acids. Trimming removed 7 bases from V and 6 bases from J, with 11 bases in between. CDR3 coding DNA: TGCGCCAGCGCTACTCCCTCCAATGAGCAGTTCTTC. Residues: CASATPSNEQFF. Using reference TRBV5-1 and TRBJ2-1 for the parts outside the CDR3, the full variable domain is KAGVTQTPRYLIKTRGQQVTLSCSPISGHRSVSWYQQTPGQGLQFLFEYFSETQRNKGNFPGRFSGRQFSNSRSEMNVSTLELGDSALYLCASATPSNEQFFGPGTRLTVL.

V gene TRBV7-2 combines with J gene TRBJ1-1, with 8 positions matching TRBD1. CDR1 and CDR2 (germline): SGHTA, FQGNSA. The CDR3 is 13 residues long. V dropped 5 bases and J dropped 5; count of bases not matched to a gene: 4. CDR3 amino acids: CASSLQGGTEAFF. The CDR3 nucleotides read TGTGCCAGCAGCCTACAGGGGGGGACTGAAGCTTTCTTT. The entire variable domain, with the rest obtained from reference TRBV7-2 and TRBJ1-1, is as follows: GAGVSQSPSNKVTEKGKDVELRCDPISGHTALYWYRQSLGQGLEFLIYFQGNSAPDKSGLPSDRFSAERTGGSVSTLTIQRTQQEDSAVYLCASSLQGGTEAFFGQGTRLTVV.